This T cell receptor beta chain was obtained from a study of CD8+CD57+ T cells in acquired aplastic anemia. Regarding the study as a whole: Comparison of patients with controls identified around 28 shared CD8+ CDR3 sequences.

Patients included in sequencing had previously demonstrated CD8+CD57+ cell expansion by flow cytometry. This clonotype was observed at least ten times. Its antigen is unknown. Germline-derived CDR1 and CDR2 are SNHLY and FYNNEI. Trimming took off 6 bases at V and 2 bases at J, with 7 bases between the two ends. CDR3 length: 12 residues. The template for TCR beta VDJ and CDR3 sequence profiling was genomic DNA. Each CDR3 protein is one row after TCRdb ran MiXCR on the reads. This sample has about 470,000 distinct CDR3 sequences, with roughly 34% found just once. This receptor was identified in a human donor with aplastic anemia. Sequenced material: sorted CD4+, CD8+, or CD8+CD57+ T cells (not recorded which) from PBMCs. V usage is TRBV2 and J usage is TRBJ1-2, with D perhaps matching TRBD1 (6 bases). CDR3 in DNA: TGTGCCAGCAGGGACAGCAACTATGGCTACACCTTC. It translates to CASRDSNYGYTF.